A selection of T cell receptor beta chains follows, all from one sample in a study of blood T cell repertoires in COVID-19. Data came from immunoSEQ multiplex PCR; TCRdb stores just in-frame clones and leaves some out. The profile shows fewer than 200,000 clones, around 87% of them singletons. Sequenced sample: peripheral blood. These receptor sequences come from a man aged 40-49 years with active or convalescent COVID-19. The CDR3 runs from the conserved cysteine through the conserved F or W. Each record gives: D gene, V gene, J gene, clone size, CDR3 DNA, CDR3 protein. D genes are given only for firm matches. Clone sizes are given selectively: once, few, many, or a class where the clone is expanded.

>NA|TRBV7-2|TRBJ2-1|NA
TGTGCCAGCAGCTTCGGGGTAAATGAGCAGTTCTTC
CASSFGVNEQFF
>TRBD1|TRBV18|TRBJ2-7|NA
TGTGCCAGCTCACAAGACAGGGCCTACGAGCAGTACTTC
CASSQDRAYEQYF
>NA|TRBV2|TRBJ1-6|NA
TGTGCCAGCAGTGAAGCGCTTTCGGCAGCAGGCTATAATTCACCCCTCCACTTT
CASSEALSAAGYNSPLHF
>NA|TRBV21-1|TRBJ2-5|NA
TGTGCCAGCAGCAGTATCGGAGGGTGGGAAGAGACCCAGTACTTC
CASSSIGGWEETQYF
>NA|TRBV19|TRBJ2-7|NA
TGTGCTACGGGCCTCGGGACACCCTACGAGCAGTACTTC
CATGLGTPYEQYF
>TRBD2|TRBV7-2|TRBJ2-3|once
TGTGCCAGCAGCTTACTAGCGGGGGCGGGGACAGATACGCAGTATTTT
CASSLLAGAGTDTQYF
>NA|TRBV4-1|TRBJ2-3|NA
TGCGCCAGCAGCCAACCCCCATCGAGGAGCACAGATACGCAGTATTTT
CASSQPPSRSTDTQYF
>NA|TRBV6-5|TRBJ1-5|few
TGTGCCAGCAGTCCCTCGGCAGGGGCCAATCAGCCCCAGCATTTT
CASSPSAGANQPQHF
>TRBD1|TRBV10-3|TRBJ1-1|NA
TGTGCCATCAGTCTTACAGGGGGCGACACTGAAGCTTTCTTT
CAISLTGGDTEAFF
>NA|TRBV2|TRBJ1-2|NA
TGTGCCAGCAACCCTGGCTTTAAACGGGATAAAGGGGGCTACACCTTC
CASNPGFKRDKGGYTF
>TRBD1|TRBV28|TRBJ1-5|once
TGTGCCAGCAGCCGCTACACAGGGGGCCCCAGGCAGCCCCAGCATTTT
CASSRYTGGPRQPQHF
>TRBD1|TRBV3-1/TRBV3-2|TRBJ2-2|NA
TGTGCCAGCAGCCATCGGACAGGGGGCCCCACCGGGGAGCTGTTTTTT
CASSHRTGGPTGELFF
>TRBD1|TRBV6-5|TRBJ1-1|NA
TGTGCCAGCAGTACAGATCAGGGGGCCGGCACTGAAGCTTTCTTT
CASSTDQGAGTEAFF
>NA|TRBV18|TRBJ2-7|NA
TGTGCCAGCTCACCTCCGGGGTCCTACGAGCAGTACTTC
CASSPPGSYEQYF
>TRBD1|TRBV6-5|TRBJ1-4|NA
TGTGCCAGCAGTTACTTGACGGGACAGAATAATGAAAAACTGTTTTTT
CASSYLTGQNNEKLFF
>TRBD1|TRBV30|TRBJ1-3|NA
TGTGCCTGGAGTGTTCAGGGGGCCCACTCTGGAAACACCATATATTTT
CAWSVQGAHSGNTIYF
>TRBD1|TRBV20-1|TRBJ1-1|NA
TGCAGTGCTAGTGACAGGGGGGCCACTGAAGCTTTCTTT
CSASDRGATEAFF
>TRBD2|TRBV11-2|TRBJ2-5|once
TGTGCCAGCAGCCCTAACCTAGCGGGTGGTCGGGAGACCCAGTACTTC
CASSPNLAGGRETQYF
>NA|TRBV30|TRBJ1-2|NA
TGTGCCTGGATGAGAGGGGACACTAACTATGGCTACACCTTC
CAWMRGDTNYGYTF
>NA|TRBV3-1/TRBV3-2|TRBJ2-7|NA
TGTGCCAGCAGCCACCACATTTGGGGGCGCGACTCCTACGAGCAGTACTTC
CASSHHIWGRDSYEQYF
>NA|TRBV20-1|TRBJ1-1|NA
TGCAGTGCTAGGAGTGGCGGAGCTTTCTTT
CSARSGGAFF
>NA|TRBV4-1|TRBJ1-6|once
TGCGCCAGCAGCCAAGGTTGGCTCCAGGGAGGAACTTCACCCCTCCACTTT
CASSQGWLQGGTSPLHF
>TRBD1|TRBV29-1|TRBJ1-1|NA
TGCAGCGTTGAAGTACAGGGGACATACACTGAAGCTTTCTTT
CSVEVQGTYTEAFF
>TRBD2|TRBV5-4|TRBJ2-3|NA
TGTGCCAGCAGCTTGACGGCTAGCGGGGGACAAGATACGCAGTATTTT
CASSLTASGGQDTQYF
>NA|TRBV10-3|TRBJ1-1|once
TGTGCCATCAGTAGTAGGGAAGGAGGCACTGAAGCTTTCTTT
CAISSREGGTEAFF
>TRBD1|TRBV11-3|TRBJ1-1|NA
TGTGCCAGCAGCCAGGACAGGGGTACTGAAGCTTTCTTT
CASSQDRGTEAFF
>TRBD1|TRBV3-1/TRBV3-2|TRBJ2-1|NA
TGTGCCAGCAGCCAACCAGCCGGGACAGGAGCTAACAATGAGCAGTTCTTC
CASSQPAGTGANNEQFF
>TRBD1|TRBV30|TRBJ1-1|NA
TGTGCCTGGAGTGGGACAGGGAACACTGAAGCTTTCTTT
CAWSGTGNTEAFF
>TRBD2|TRBV19|TRBJ2-7|NA
TGTGCCAGTAGTCAACGGGGGGGCTCCTACGAGCAGTACTTC
CASSQRGGSYEQYF
>NA|TRBV6-4|TRBJ1-5|NA
TGTGCCAGCAGTGGGGGGGGCGGAAATCAGCCCCAGCATTTT
CASSGGGGNQPQHF
>TRBD1|TRBV5-4|TRBJ2-2|NA
TGTGCCAGCAGCATAGGACAGGGGCGGACCGGGGAGCTGTTTTTT
CASSIGQGRTGELFF
>TRBD2|TRBV3-1/TRBV3-2|TRBJ2-5|NA
TGTGCCAGCAGCCCCCTCGGGGAGCGGGGGGAGACCCAGTACTTC
CASSPLGERGETQYF
>NA|TRBV30|TRBJ1-4|NA
TGTGCCTGGAGGAGGGCAGGGAGGGGTGAAAAACTGTTTTTT
CAWRRAGRGEKLFF
>TRBD1|TRBV19|TRBJ2-3|NA
TGTGCCAGTGGACCCCAGGGGGCAGATACGCAGTATTTT
CASGPQGADTQYF
>NA|TRBV19|TRBJ1-5|NA
TGTGCCAGTAGAGCTGTACAGGGTGCAACGGCTCAGCCCCAGCATTTT
CASRAVQGATAQPQHF
>TRBD2|TRBV30|TRBJ2-7|NA
TGTGCCTGGAGTGGGGTGCTAGCGGGGGATTACTACGAGCAGTACTTC
CAWSGVLAGDYYEQYF
>TRBD1|TRBV6-5|TRBJ1-1|NA
TGTGCCAGCAGACCGGACAGGACGAACACTGAAGCTTTCTTT
CASRPDRTNTEAFF
>NA|TRBV7-2|TRBJ1-5|NA
TGTGCCAGCAGCTTACGGGTCATTAGCGGAATTAACAATCAGCCCCAGCATTTT
CASSLRVISGINNQPQHF
>NA|TRBV6-2/TRBV6-3|TRBJ1-5|NA
TGTGCCAGCAGTTACTCACGGAATCAGCCCCAGCATTTT
CASSYSRNQPQHF
>NA|TRBV14|TRBJ1-1|NA
TGTGCCAGCAGCGGACACCTCTCCACTGAAGCTTTCTTT
CASSGHLSTEAFF
>NA|TRBV30|TRBJ2-2|NA
TGTGCCTGGAGTGTCTTGTTTAAGGGGACCGGGGAGCTGTTTTTT
CAWSVLFKGTGELFF
>NA|TRBV5-4|TRBJ2-3|NA
TGTGCCAGCAGCTTTGACAGGTTCACAGATACGCAGTATTTT
CASSFDRFTDTQYF
>TRBD1|TRBV6-5|TRBJ2-7|NA
TGTGCCAGCAGCCGGGACAGGGACCACGAGCAGTACTTC
CASSRDRDHEQYF
>TRBD1|TRBV11-2|TRBJ1-1|NA
TGTGCCAGCAGAAGACTCAGGGGGCGTGACACTGAAGCTTTCTTT
CASRRLRGRDTEAFF
>TRBD1|TRBV4-1|TRBJ1-4|few
TGCGCCAGCAGCCAAGATCTGGCAGGGGGCGAAGAAAAACTGTTTTTT
CASSQDLAGGEEKLFF
>NA|TRBV24-1|TRBJ1-4|NA
TGTGCCACCAGTGATTTGCGAGGGAATGGGGAAAAACTGTTTTTT
CATSDLRGNGEKLFF
>TRBD1|TRBV18|TRBJ1-6|once
TGTGCCAGCTCACCCGCGGGACAGGTGGAATCACCCCTCCACTTT
CASSPAGQVESPLHF
>TRBD1|TRBV6-6|TRBJ1-1|once
TGTGCCAGCACCTCCGGGGGACAGGGAGCTTTCTTT
CASTSGGQGAFF
>NA|TRBV30|TRBJ1-5|NA
TGTGCCTGGACCCCACAGCTCAATCAGCCCCAGCATTTT
CAWTPQLNQPQHF
>NA|TRBV3-1/TRBV3-2|TRBJ2-3|once
TGTGCCAGCAGAACATTAGCGGAGAGCACAGATACGCAGTATTTT
CASRTLAESTDTQYF
>TRBD1|TRBV27|TRBJ1-6|NA
TGTGCCAGCAGTACCCCTCTACAGACAGGGAGAAATTCACCCCTCCACTTT
CASSTPLQTGRNSPLHF